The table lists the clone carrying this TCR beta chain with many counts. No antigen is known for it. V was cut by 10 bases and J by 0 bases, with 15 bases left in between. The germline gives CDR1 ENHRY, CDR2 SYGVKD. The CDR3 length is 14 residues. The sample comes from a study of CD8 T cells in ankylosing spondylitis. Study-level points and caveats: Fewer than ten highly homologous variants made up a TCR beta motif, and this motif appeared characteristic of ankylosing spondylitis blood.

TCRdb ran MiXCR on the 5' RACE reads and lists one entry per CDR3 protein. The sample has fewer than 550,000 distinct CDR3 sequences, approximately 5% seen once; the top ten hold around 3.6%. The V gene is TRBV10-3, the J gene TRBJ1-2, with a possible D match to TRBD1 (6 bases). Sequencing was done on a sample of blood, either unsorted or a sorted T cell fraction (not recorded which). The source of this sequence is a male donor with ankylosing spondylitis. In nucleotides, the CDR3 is TGTGCCACCCGGATTCAGGGGACTAACTATGGCTACACCTTC. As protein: CATRIQGTNYGYTF.